This TCR beta chain was captured by sequencing in a study of PD-1 blockade in classical Hodgkin lymphoma. In germline, CDR1 is SNHLY, CDR2 FYNNEI. The CDR3 is 12 amino acids. Each patient relapsed following autologous stem cell transplantation, and prior brentuximab vedotin exposure differed. Sequencing used immunoSEQ multiplex PCR; TCRdb keeps in-frame clones, though not all of them. The table has around 19,000 clones, approximately 72% seen once. V usage is TRBV2 and J usage is TRBJ1-1; D is unresolved. The source was peripheral blood mononuclear cells (PBMCs), collected at baseline. This clonotype was sampled from a human donor with classical Hodgkin lymphoma. For the CDR3, the DNA is TGTGCACGGAGGGCTATGAACACTGAAGCTTTCTTT. This codes for CARRAMNTEAFF.